One and the same sample provided the 25 T cell receptor beta chains below, sequenced in a study of T cells after yellow fever vaccination. Using its own MiXCR run on the 5' RACE reads, TCRdb lists one record per CDR3 protein. The repertoire holds about 400,000 distinct CDR3 sequences, around 6.4% seen once, with about 15% in the top ten. The sample was PBMCs, taken 5 days after the yellow fever booster vaccination. The receptors originated from a man younger than 40 who received the YFV17D yellow fever vaccine.

The rearrangement links TRBV5-1 to TRBJ2-6; the match to TRBD1 covers 8 bases. With 3 bases clipped from V and 0 bases from J, the junction kept 8 bases outside the gene matches. The germline V gene has CDR1 SGHRS and CDR2 YFSETQ. The CDR3 has 18 amino acids. The CDR3 sequence: CASSYRDRIHSGANVLTF. In nucleotides, the CDR3 is TGCGCCAGCAGCTACCGGGACAGGATCCACTCTGGGGCCAACGTCCTGACTTTC.

The table lists this clonotype with a few counts. V gene TRBV3-1 combines with J gene TRBJ2-2, with D perhaps TRBD2 (6 bases). The V and J ends lost 0 bases and 5 bases respectively, with 7 bases between them. Per the germline V gene, CDR1 is LGHDT and CDR2 is YNNKEL (reference sequence). This CDR3 region has 14 residues. The CDR3 sequence is CASSQEGGTGELFF. Written as DNA, the CDR3 is TGTGCCAGCAGCCAAGAGGGGGGTACCGGGGAGCTGTTTTTT.

This clonotype was recorded many times. The chain couples TRBV5-5 to TRBJ1-1; D unclear. V lost 4 bases and J lost 1, with 14 bases in between. Germline CDR1 SGHKS, CDR2 YYEKEE (reference sequence). The CDR3 contains 15 residues. This chain's CDR3 is CASSLDLGSNTEAFF. The DNA of the CDR3 is TGTGCCAGCAGCCTGGACCTGGGATCGAACACTGAAGCTTTCTTT.

This clonotype appeared a few times. The rearrangement joins TRBV12-3 or TRBV12-4 to TRBJ1-2, with 10 bases identical to TRBD1. This CDR3 spans 14 amino acids. V lost 6 bases, J lost 8 bases, and 9 bases stayed unmatched. DNA of the CDR3: TGTGCCAGCAGCACCGGGACAGGGGTATCGGGCTACACCTTC. This sequence encodes CASSTGTGVSGYTF.

This clonotype was counted only a few times. The gene calls are TRBV5-1 and TRBJ2-3, with 8 bases matching TRBD2. CDR1 and CDR2 (germline): SGHRS, YFSETQ. Trimming at V came to 3 bases and at J to 2 bases, leaving 5 bases not matched to a gene. The CDR3 spans 15 residues. The DNA for the CDR3 is TGCGCCAGCAGCTCGCTAGCGGGTCTCACAGATACGCAGTATTTT. Protein: CASSSLAGLTDTQYF.

This chain connects TRBV5-5 to TRBJ2-2; 11 nucleotides line up with TRBD2. V lost 4 bases, J lost 6 bases, and 5 bases stayed unmatched. From germline, CDR1 is SGHKS and CDR2 YYEKEE (reference sequence). The CDR3 runs to 15 residues. The CDR3 loop reads CASSVPGLAAGELFF. CDR3 DNA sequence: TGTGCCAGCAGCGTGCCGGGACTAGCGGCCGGGGAGCTGTTTTTT.

This clonotype has only a few counts. V gene TRBV20-1 combines with J gene TRBJ2-1, with 11 bases fitting TRBD2. CDR1 DFQATT and CDR2 SNEGSKA come from the germline V gene (reference sequence). The CDR3 is 16 amino acids. J lost 4 bases, V lost 6 bases, and 11 bases had no gene match. CDR3 region: CSARPVLAGAYNEQFF. In DNA form, the CDR3 reads TGCAGTGCCCGCCCCGTACTAGCGGGAGCGTACAATGAGCAGTTCTTC.

About this clonotype: A single base separates this from a much larger clone, so it may be a read error. The conserved final phenylalanine or tryptophan is absent from the CDR3, which likely points to a read error. V gene TRBV4-3 combines with J gene TRBJ2-1, with D possibly called TRBD1 or TRBD2 (5 bases each). The CDR3 contains 14 residues. V was shortened by 4 bases and J by 5 bases, with 12 bases between the two germline ends. Germline loops: CDR1 LGHNA, CDR2 YSLEER. The CDR3: CASSPQDFNNEQFL. CDR3 DNA: TGCGCCAGCAGCCCACAGGACTTCAACAATGAGCAGTTCCTC.

This clonotype turned up a few times. V and J are TRBV29-1 and TRBJ2-3, with unresolved D. The CDR3 runs 16 residues. The V end lost 0 bases, the J end lost 4 bases, and 17 bases lay between the germline ends. Germline CDR1 SQVTM, CDR2 ANQGSEA. The CDR3 region has the DNA TGCAGCGTTGAAGACCCCCGTTTTGCAGATCCAGATACGCAGTATTTT. Translating it yields CSVEDPRFADPDTQYF.

The chain links TRBV27 to TRBJ2-6; no firm D call. CDR3 length: 15 amino acids. V dropped 3 bases and J dropped 2 bases, with 8 bases sitting between them. The germline gives CDR1 MNHEY, CDR2 SMNVEV (reference sequence). The CDR3 sequence is CASSLTAAGANVLTF. The CDR3 DNA sequence: TGTGCCAGCAGTTTGACGGCAGCTGGGGCCAACGTCCTGACTTTC.

The chain couples TRBV19 to TRBJ2-1; 11 bases match TRBD2. The CDR3 has 16 residues. After removal of 7 bases from V and 9 bases from J, the junction contained 14 bases not matched to a gene. CDR1 and CDR2 (germline): LNHDA, SQIVND (reference sequence). CDR3 residues: CASKIGLAGSRSEQFF. CDR3 in DNA: TGTGCCAGTAAGATTGGACTAGCGGGTTCCAGAAGTGAGCAGTTCTTC.

This clonotype was recorded at least ten times. The chain combines TRBV4-3 with TRBJ2-1; D uncertain. This CDR3 has 14 residues. V was shortened by 1 base and J by 9 bases, with 13 bases between the two germline ends. Germline V lookup: CDR1 LGHNA, CDR2 YSLEER. The CDR3: CASSQVAAVVEQFF. CDR3 DNA: TGCGCCAGCAGCCAAGTGGCGGCCGTGGTTGAGCAGTTCTTC.

This clonotype has a count of ten or more. The chain employs TRBV27 and TRBJ2-7, with 7 bases aligning to TRBD1. The junction had 10 bases not matched to a gene; V was cut back by 5 bases and J by 3 bases. CDR1 is MNHEY, CDR2 SMNVEV, per germline (reference sequence). The CDR3 runs 15 residues. The CDR3 DNA follows: TGTGCCAGCAGTCGCATGACCGGGACAGACTACGAGCAGTACTTC. It yields the protein CASSRMTGTDYEQYF.

This clonotype was seen a few times. The chain employs TRBV3-1 and TRBJ2-7; no definite D call. The CDR3 runs 13 residues. Per the germline V gene, CDR1 is LGHDT and CDR2 is YNNKEL (reference sequence). V lost 1 base and J lost 1, with 5 bases in between. Here the CDR3 DNA reads TGTGCCAGCAGCCAAGCCTTATCCTACGAGCAGTACTTC. It is translated as CASSQALSYEQYF.

This clonotype was found many times. This chain uses TRBV6-5 with TRBJ2-1, with D uncertain. V lost 2 bases and J lost 2, with 13 bases in between. The CDR3 has 16 residues. Germline V gene data show CDR1 as MNHEY and CDR2 as SVGAGI. The CDR3 reads CASSYPTDPAYNEQFF. The CDR3 region has the DNA TGTGCCAGCAGTTACCCGACCGACCCCGCCTACAATGAGCAGTTCTTC.

This clonotype was counted ten times or more. CDR3 region: CASSQGRSTDTQYF. DNA for the CDR3: TGCGCCAGCAGCCAGGGACGTAGCACAGATACGCAGTATTTT. V is TRBV5-1 and J is TRBJ2-3, with D perhaps being TRBD1 or TRBD2 (5 bases each). Germline V gives CDR1 SGHRS, CDR2 YFSETQ. The ends were cut back, 4 bases at V and 0 bases at J, with 9 bases in the middle. The CDR3 is 14 residues long. The full variable domain, its missing parts supplied by reference TRBV5-1 and TRBJ2-3, is KAGVTQTPRYLIKTRGQQVTLSCSPISGHRSVSWYQQTPGQGLQFLFEYFSETQRNKGNFPGRFSGRQFSNSRSEMNVSTLELGDSALYLCASSQGRSTDTQYFGPGTRLTVL.

The CDR3 nucleotides read TGCGCCAGCAGCCAACGACTAGCGGGAGGGCCCAATGAGCAGTTCTTC. Translated, it gives CASSQRLAGGPNEQFF. The chain recombines TRBV4-3 with TRBJ2-1; 14 bases are shared with TRBD2. The length of the CDR3 is 16 residues. Trimming removed 2 bases from V and 6 bases from J; junction bases left unmatched: 3. Germline values: CDR1 LGHNA, CDR2 YSLEER.

This clonotype was counted ten times or more. This chain uses TRBV7-2 with TRBJ2-3, with D perhaps given as TRBD1 or TRBD2 (5 bases each). V lost 5 bases and J 6 bases, leaving 12 bases between the germline ends. Germline V gene sequence: CDR1 SGHTA, CDR2 FQGNSA. The CDR3 totals 13 residues. CDR3 region: CASSLPGTDTQYF. DNA of the CDR3: TGTGCCAGCAGCCTCCCAGGGACGGATACGCAGTATTTT.

This clonotype has a handful of counts. J is TRBJ2-1 and V is TRBV3-1, with TRBD2 as a possible D gene (6 bases). From germline, CDR1 is LGHDT and CDR2 YNNKEL (reference sequence). Deletions cut 5 bases from V and 8 bases from J, with 19 bases between. This CDR3 region has 15 residues. The CDR3 is CASSSLGGALDEQFF. In DNA form, the CDR3 reads TGTGCCAGCAGCTCCCTGGGCGGGGCTTTGGATGAGCAGTTCTTC.

This clonotype has only a few counts. In DNA, the CDR3 is TGCGCCAGCAGCTCCAACATCGGAGAGGCAGAGACCCAGTACTTC. Amino acids: CASSSNIGEAETQYF. The gene calls are TRBV5-1 and TRBJ2-5; D is unclear. This CDR3 spans 15 amino acids. Trimming cost V 3 bases and J 4 bases, with 16 bases left between them. CDR1 is SGHRS and CDR2 is YFSETQ in the germline V gene. The full variable domain, rest sourced from reference TRBV5-1 and TRBJ2-5, is KAGVTQTPRYLIKTRGQQVTLSCSPISGHRSVSWYQQTPGQGLQFLFEYFSETQRNKGNFPGRFSGRQFSNSRSEMNVSTLELGDSALYLCASSSNIGEAETQYFGPGTRLLVL.

This clonotype was seen a few times. This chain uses TRBV7-2 with TRBJ1-2; 8 bases are a match to TRBD1. The CDR3 consists of 13 residues. V lost 5 bases to trimming and J lost 8 bases; unmatched junction nucleotides: 7. The V gene's germline CDR1 is SGHTA and CDR2 FQGNSA. The CDR3 region has the DNA TGTGCCAGCAGCGCTAGGACAGGGAACGGCTACACCTTC. It translates to CASSARTGNGYTF.

J is TRBJ2-3 and V is TRBV12-3 or TRBV12-4; a possible D gene is TRBD2 (5 bases). The CDR3 has 14 residues. Between the trimmed V and J ends, which lost 3 bases and 5 bases, there was a span of 12 bases. CDR3 residues: CASSFSGKGDTQYF. The CDR3 nucleotides read TGTGCCAGCAGTTTTTCCGGGAAAGGAGATACGCAGTATTTT.

This clonotype was seen many times. The chain couples TRBV18 to TRBJ2-1; a weak D match, TRBD2 (5 bases). The length of the CDR3 is 12 residues. Germline loops: CDR1 KGHSH, CDR2 LQKENI. V was pared by 8 bases and J by 6 bases, with 11 bases between. Here the CDR3 reads CASGLRSNEQFF. CDR3 DNA: TGTGCCAGCGGACTCCGTAGCAATGAGCAGTTCTTC.

This clonotype turned up a few times. The chain joins TRBV5-4 to TRBJ2-1; TRBD2 aligns across 8 bases. CDR3 size: 17 residues. Germline CDR1 reads SGHNT; CDR2 reads YYREEE (reference sequence). Trimming took 4 bases from V and 2 from J; bases not matched to a gene: 11. CDR3 nucleotide sequence: TGTGCCAGCAGCCCTCGAAGGGGACTAGAGACCTACAATGAGCAGTTCTTC. This gives the protein CASSPRRGLETYNEQFF.

This clonotype has a handful of counts. The chain couples TRBV27 to TRBJ2-7; D unclear. This CDR3 contains 15 residues. Germline values: CDR1 MNHEY, CDR2 SMNVEV (reference sequence). Trimming stripped 4 bases from V and 0 bases from J, with 13 bases between. The CDR3 sequence: CASSSLQDGSYEQYF. The CDR3 DNA follows: TGTGCCAGCAGTTCTCTCCAGGACGGCTCCTACGAGCAGTACTTC.